The source of this T cell receptor beta chain is a study of cytomegalovirus exposure and HLA in healthy donors. Of note for this clone: Its target is not known.

Regarding the study as a whole: TCR beta chains numbering more than 150 were designated cytomegalovirus-associated.

The donors were in the roughly 130-subject validation cohort; that cohort was separate from the approximately 700-subject first cohort. The CDR3 loop spans 20 amino acids. Looked up from germline, CDR1 is MGHRA and CDR2 is YSYEKL. J gave up 2 bases and V 0 bases, and 14 bases lay outside the gene matches. Profiling relied on immunoSEQ multiplex PCR, and the TCRdb table lists in-frame clones only, not all of them. Here the sample spans around 120,000 clones, about 87% being singletons. This clonotype was obtained from a woman younger than 35 in good health and CMV-seronegative. Sequenced input: PBMCs. The gene calls are TRBV4-1 and TRBJ2-2, with TRBD2 matching over 8 bases. The CDR3 region has the DNA TGCGCCAGCAGCCAAGATTTAGCGGGGCAACCACGATATAACACCGGGGAGCTGTTTTTT. This encodes CASSQDLAGQPRYNTGELFF.